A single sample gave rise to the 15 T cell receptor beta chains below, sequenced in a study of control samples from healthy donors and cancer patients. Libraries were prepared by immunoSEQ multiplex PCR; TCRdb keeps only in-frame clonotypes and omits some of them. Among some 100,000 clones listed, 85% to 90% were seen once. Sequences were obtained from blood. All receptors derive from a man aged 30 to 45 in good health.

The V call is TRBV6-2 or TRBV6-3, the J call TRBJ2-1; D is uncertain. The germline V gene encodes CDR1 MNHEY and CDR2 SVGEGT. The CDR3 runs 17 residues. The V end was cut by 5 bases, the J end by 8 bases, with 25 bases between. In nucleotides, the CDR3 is TGTGCCAGCAGTAGCCTTCACGACCGTCCGGGTAGGGATGAGCAGTTCTTC. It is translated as CASSSLHDRPGRDEQFF.

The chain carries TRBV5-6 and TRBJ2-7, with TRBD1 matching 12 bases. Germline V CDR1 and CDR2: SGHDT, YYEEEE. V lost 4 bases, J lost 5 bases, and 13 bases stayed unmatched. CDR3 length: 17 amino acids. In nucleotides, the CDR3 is TGTGCCAGCAGCCCAACCCTGTCCGGGACAGGGGGCGACGAGCAGTACTTC. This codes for CASSPTLSGTGGDEQYF.

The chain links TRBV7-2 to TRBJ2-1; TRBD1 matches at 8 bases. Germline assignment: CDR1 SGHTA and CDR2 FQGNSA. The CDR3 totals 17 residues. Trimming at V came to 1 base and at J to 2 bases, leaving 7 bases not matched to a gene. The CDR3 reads CASSLVSGQAAYNEQFF. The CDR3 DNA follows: TGTGCCAGCAGCTTAGTATCGGGACAGGCTGCCTACAATGAGCAGTTCTTC.

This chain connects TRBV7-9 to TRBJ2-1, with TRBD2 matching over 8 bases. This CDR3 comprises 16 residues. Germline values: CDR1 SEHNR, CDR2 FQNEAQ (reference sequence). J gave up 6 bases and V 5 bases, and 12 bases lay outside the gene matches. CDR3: CASSLASAGLGNEQFF. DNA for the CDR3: TGTGCCAGCAGCCTTGCCTCTGCGGGACTAGGCAATGAGCAGTTCTTC. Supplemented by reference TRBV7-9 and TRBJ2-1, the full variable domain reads DTGVSQNPRHKITKRGQNVTFRCDPISEHNRLYWYRQTLGQGPEFLTYFQNEAQLEKSRLLSDRFSAERPKGSFSTLEIQRTEQGDSAMYLCASSLASAGLGNEQFFGPGTRLTVL.

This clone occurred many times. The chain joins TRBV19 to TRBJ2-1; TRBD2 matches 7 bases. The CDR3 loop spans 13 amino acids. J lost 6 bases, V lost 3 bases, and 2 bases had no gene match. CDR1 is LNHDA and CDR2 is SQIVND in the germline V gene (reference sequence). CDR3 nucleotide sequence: TGTGCCAGTAGTATCGGGGAGGGCAATGAGCAGTTCTTC. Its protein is CASSIGEGNEQFF.

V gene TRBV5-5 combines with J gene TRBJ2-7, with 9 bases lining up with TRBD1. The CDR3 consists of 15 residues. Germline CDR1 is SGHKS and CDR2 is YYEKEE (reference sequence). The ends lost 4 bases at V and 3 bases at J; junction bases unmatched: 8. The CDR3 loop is CASSAYGDRVYEQYV. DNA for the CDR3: TGTGCCAGCAGCGCCTATGGGGACAGGGTCTACGAGCAGTACGTC.

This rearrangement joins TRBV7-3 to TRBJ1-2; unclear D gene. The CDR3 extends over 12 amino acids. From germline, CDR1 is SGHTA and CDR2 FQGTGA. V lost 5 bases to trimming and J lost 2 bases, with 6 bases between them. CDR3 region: CASSADNYGYTF. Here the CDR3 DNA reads TGTGCCAGCAGCGCTGACAACTATGGCTACACCTTC.

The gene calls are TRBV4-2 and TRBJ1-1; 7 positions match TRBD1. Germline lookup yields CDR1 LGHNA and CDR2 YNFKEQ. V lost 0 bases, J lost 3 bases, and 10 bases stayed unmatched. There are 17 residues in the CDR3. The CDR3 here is CASSQDLPSTGDTEAFF. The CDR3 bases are TGTGCCAGCAGCCAAGATCTGCCCTCTACAGGGGACACTGAAGCTTTCTTT.

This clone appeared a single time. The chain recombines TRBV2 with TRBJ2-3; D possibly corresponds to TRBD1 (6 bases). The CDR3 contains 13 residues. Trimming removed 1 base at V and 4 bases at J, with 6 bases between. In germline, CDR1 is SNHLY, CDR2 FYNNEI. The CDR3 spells CASSEDRADTQYF. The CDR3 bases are TGTGCCAGCAGTGAAGACAGGGCAGATACGCAGTATTTT.

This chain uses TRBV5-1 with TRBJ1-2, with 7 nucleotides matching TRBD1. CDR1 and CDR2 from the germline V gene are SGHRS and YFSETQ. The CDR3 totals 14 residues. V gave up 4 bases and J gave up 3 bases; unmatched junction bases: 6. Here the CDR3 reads CASSMGQIDYGYTF. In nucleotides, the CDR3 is TGCGCCAGCAGCATGGGACAGATCGACTATGGCTACACCTTC.

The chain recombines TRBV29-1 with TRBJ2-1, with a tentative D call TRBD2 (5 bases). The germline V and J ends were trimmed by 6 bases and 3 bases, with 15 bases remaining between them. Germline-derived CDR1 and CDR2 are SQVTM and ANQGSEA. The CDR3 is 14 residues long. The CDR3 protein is CSVVGLEDYNEQFF. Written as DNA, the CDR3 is TGCAGCGTAGTAGGACTTGAGGACTACAATGAGCAGTTCTTC.

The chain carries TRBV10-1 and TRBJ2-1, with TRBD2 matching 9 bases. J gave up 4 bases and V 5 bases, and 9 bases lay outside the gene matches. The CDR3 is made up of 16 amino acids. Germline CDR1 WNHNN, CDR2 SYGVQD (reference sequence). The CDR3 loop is CASSPTSGPLYNEQFF. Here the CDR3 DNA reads TGCGCCAGCAGTCCGACTAGCGGCCCTCTATACAATGAGCAGTTCTTC.

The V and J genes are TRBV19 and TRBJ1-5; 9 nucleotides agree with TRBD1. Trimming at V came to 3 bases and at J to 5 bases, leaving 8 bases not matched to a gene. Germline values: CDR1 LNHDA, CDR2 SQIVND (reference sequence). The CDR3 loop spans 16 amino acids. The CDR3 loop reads CASSMGRGQGYQPQHF. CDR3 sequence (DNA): TGTGCCAGTAGTATGGGAAGAGGACAGGGGTATCAGCCCCAGCATTTT.

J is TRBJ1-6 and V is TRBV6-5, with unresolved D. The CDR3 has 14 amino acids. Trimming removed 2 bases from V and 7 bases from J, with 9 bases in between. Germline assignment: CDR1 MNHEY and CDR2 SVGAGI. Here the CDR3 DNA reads TGTGCCAGCAGTTACGTCGGAGGGAATTCACCCCTCCACTTT. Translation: CASSYVGGNSPLHF.

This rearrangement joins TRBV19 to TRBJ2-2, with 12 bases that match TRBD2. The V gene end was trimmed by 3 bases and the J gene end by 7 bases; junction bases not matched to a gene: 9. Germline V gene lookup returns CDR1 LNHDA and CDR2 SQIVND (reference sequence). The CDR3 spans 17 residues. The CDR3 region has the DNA TGTGCCAGTAGTATCCGTCTAGCGGGGGGGCAAGGCGGGGAGCTGTTTTTT. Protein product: CASSIRLAGGQGGELFF.